A single sample is the source of the 17 T cell receptor beta chains below, sequenced in a study of blood T cell repertoires in COVID-19. TCRdb's table, derived via immunoSEQ multiplex PCR, lists solely in-frame clones and lacks some. Found here are about 250,000 clones, approximately 90% of them singletons; the top ten hold approximately 6%. Sequencing input: peripheral blood. The receptors were sampled from a woman younger than 45 with COVID-19, enrolled during active disease.

This chain joins TRBV5-1 and TRBJ2-1; 8 positions agree with TRBD2. CDR3 size: 19 residues. V shed 8 bases and J 2 bases; nucleotides not matched to a gene: 21. Per germline, CDR1 SGHRS and CDR2 YFSETQ. CDR3: CARRGGLTGLAVPYNEQFF. CDR3 DNA: TGCGCCAGAAGAGGCGGACTGACCGGACTAGCAGTGCCCTACAATGAGCAGTTCTTC. Full variable domain (missing parts from reference TRBV5-1 and TRBJ2-1): KAGVTQTPRYLIKTRGQQVTLSCSPISGHRSVSWYQQTPGQGLQFLFEYFSETQRNKGNFPGRFSGRQFSNSRSEMNVSTLELGDSALYLCARRGGLTGLAVPYNEQFFGPGTRLTVL.

This chain connects TRBV9 to TRBJ1-1; 7 bases map to TRBD1. This CDR3 is 18 amino acids long. The V gene end was trimmed by 0 bases and the J gene end by 0 bases; junction bases not matched to a gene: 11. In germline, CDR1 is SGDLS, CDR2 YYNGEE. In DNA, the CDR3 is TGTGCCAGCAGCGTAGCCCCTATGGGGACAGTTATGAACACTGAAGCTTTCTTT. It translates to CASSVAPMGTVMNTEAFF.

CDR3 protein: CASSLGLAGANPSYEQYF. The CDR3 nucleotides are TGCGCCAGCAGCTTAGGACTAGCGGGGGCAAATCCGTCCTACGAGCAGTACTTC. V is TRBV5-1 and J is TRBJ2-7, with TRBD2 matching 13 bases. Germline V gives CDR1 SGHRS, CDR2 YFSETQ. The CDR3 totals 18 residues. The J segment lost 1 base and the V segment lost 2 bases, leaving 9 bases of the junction unmatched.

The V gene is TRBV19, the J gene TRBJ2-5, with 10 bases lining up with TRBD1. The CDR3 runs 14 residues. CDR1 LNHDA and CDR2 SQIVND come from the germline V gene (reference sequence). V shed 8 bases and J 5 bases; nucleotides not matched to a gene: 8. DNA for the CDR3: TGTGCCAGTTTACCTAGACAGGGGGCGGAGACCCAGTACTTC. This translates into CASLPRQGAETQYF.

The rearrangement links TRBV5-1 to TRBJ1-2; maybe TRBD1 (6 bases). The germline V gene encodes CDR1 SGHRS and CDR2 YFSETQ. V was shortened by 4 bases and J by 4 bases, with 20 bases between the two germline ends. The CDR3 consists of 16 residues. CDR3: CASSQEGENAVYGYTF. The CDR3 region has the DNA TGCGCCAGCAGCCAAGAGGGGGAGAATGCGGTCTATGGCTACACCTTC.

The gene calls are TRBV19 and TRBJ2-2; D remains unclear. Trimming took off 6 bases at V and 5 bases at J, with 13 bases between the two ends. This CDR3 comprises 14 residues. Germline CDR1 and CDR2: LNHDA and SQIVND (reference sequence). This chain's CDR3 is CASRLALGTGELFF. The CDR3 region has the DNA TGTGCCAGTAGGCTGGCCCTAGGAACCGGGGAGCTGTTTTTT. The variable domain in full, with the rest retrieved from reference TRBV19 and TRBJ2-2, is DGGITQSPKYLFRKEGQNVTLSCEQNLNHDAMYWYRQDPGQGLRLIYYSQIVNDFQKGDIAEGYSVSREKKESFPLTVTSAQKNPTAFYLCASRLALGTGELFFGEGSRLTVL.

The genes are TRBV14 and TRBJ1-6, with TRBD1 matching over 7 bases. The V gene's germline CDR1 is SGHDN and CDR2 FVKESK. CDR3 length equals 14 residues. Trimming removed 4 bases from V and 12 bases from J; junction bases left unmatched: 9. The CDR3 region is CASSLATGSGPLHF. The DNA for the CDR3 is TGTGCCAGCAGCCTCGCGACAGGGAGTGGACCCCTCCACTTT.

The rearrangement links TRBV27 to TRBJ2-1; 13 nucleotides agree with TRBD2. V trimming: 5 bases; J trimming: 10 bases; junction bases outside the gene matches: 2. This CDR3 region has 13 residues. Germline V gene lookup returns CDR1 MNHEY and CDR2 SMNVEV (reference sequence). DNA for the CDR3: TGTGCCAGCAGTCCGGGACTAGCGGGAGAGCAGTTCTTC. It yields the protein CASSPGLAGEQFF.

This sequence joins TRBV5-4 and TRBJ1-2; D is unclear. The ends were cut back, 0 bases at V and 5 bases at J, with 14 bases in the middle. The length of the CDR3 is 15 residues. The germline V gene encodes CDR1 SGHNT and CDR2 YYREEE (reference sequence). For the CDR3, the DNA is TGTGCCAGCAGCTTGGATCCCGGCCCGGGATATGGCTACACCTTC. It is translated as CASSLDPGPGYGYTF.

The J gene is TRBJ1-5, the V gene TRBV2, with a weak D call TRBD1 (6 bases). Germline CDR1 reads SNHLY; CDR2 reads FYNNEI. V gave up 7 bases and J gave up 4 bases, with 14 bases separating them. CDR3 length: 14 amino acids. In DNA, the CDR3 is TGTGCCAGCACCTACGGCCAGGGGAATCAGCCCCAGCATTTT. Protein: CASTYGQGNQPQHF.

The chain is built from TRBV7-8 and TRBJ2-5; 8 bases are shared with TRBD2. Unmatched junction bases numbered 7, after V lost 1 base and J lost 3 bases. CDR1 and CDR2 from the germline V gene are SGHVS and FQNEAQ. This CDR3 has 16 residues. The DNA of the CDR3 is TGTGCCAGCAGCTTAGAGTCAGCGGGGGTCAAAGAGACCCAGTACTTC. Encoded protein: CASSLESAGVKETQYF.

This chain uses TRBV2 with TRBJ2-7; weak D call: TRBD2 (6 bases). This CDR3 has 13 amino acids. Trimming removed 6 bases at V and 4 bases at J, with 13 bases between. The germline V gene has CDR1 SNHLY and CDR2 FYNNEI. The CDR3 loop is CASRGDFVYEQYF. In nucleotides, the CDR3 is TGTGCCAGCAGGGGGGACTTTGTTTACGAGCAGTACTTC.

The J gene is TRBJ2-3, the V gene TRBV18; TRBD1 agrees at 7 bases. V lost 1 base, J lost 0 bases, and 7 bases stayed unmatched. The CDR3 totals 17 residues. Germline CDR1 KGHSH, CDR2 LQKENI. In DNA, the CDR3 is TGTGCCAGCTCACCACTTGGGACAGCCGCTAGCACAGATACGCAGTATTTT. This translates into CASSPLGTAASTDTQYF.

This sequence joins TRBV4-1 and TRBJ2-7; D perhaps matches TRBD1 (5 bases). The CDR3 length is 15 residues. The V and J ends lost 1 base and 8 bases respectively, with 18 bases between them. Germline CDR1 MGHRA, CDR2 YSYEKL. The CDR3 here is CASSQGPAGSMKQYF. The CDR3 region has the DNA TGCGCCAGCAGCCAAGGACCCGCAGGGTCTATGAAGCAGTACTTC.

V gene TRBV18 combines with J gene TRBJ1-4; possibly TRBD1 for D (5 bases). The CDR3 has 14 amino acids. Trimming pared 6 bases from V and 3 bases from J, leaving 11 bases between. Germline V gene data show CDR1 as KGHSH and CDR2 as LQKENI. The CDR3 sequence is CASSTQGSNEKLFF. The CDR3 DNA follows: TGTGCCAGCTCTACTCAGGGATCTAATGAAAAACTGTTTTTT. Filled out from reference TRBV18 and TRBJ1-4, the complete variable domain reads NAGVMQNPRHLVRRRGQEARLRCSPMKGHSHVYWYRQLPEEGLKFMVYLQKENIIDESGMPKERFSAEFPKEGPSILRIQQVVRGDSAAYFCASSTQGSNEKLFFGSGTQLSVL.

The rearrangement links TRBV6-2 or TRBV6-3 to TRBJ2-1; 8 bases are a match to TRBD2. Germline loops: CDR1 MNHEY, CDR2 SVGEGT. Losses at the gene ends were 6 bases for V and 4 bases for J; bases not matched to a gene: 8. The CDR3 runs to 15 residues. The CDR3, as DNA: TGTGCCAGCAGCCCTCGGGGGGGATATTACAATGAGCAGTTCTTC. This codes for CASSPRGGYYNEQFF.

This clone came up once. The CDR3 here is CASRAGGRRETQYF. Here the CDR3 DNA reads TGTGCCAGTCGAGCGGGGGGGCGGCGAGAGACCCAGTACTTC. This sequence joins TRBV10-3 and TRBJ2-5; 10 nucleotides match TRBD2. CDR3 length: 14 amino acids. Germline assignment: CDR1 ENHRY and CDR2 SYGVKD. The ends lost 10 bases at V and 4 bases at J; junction bases unmatched: 9.